The subject of this entry is one T cell receptor (beta chain). Its antigen is undetermined. The data were taken from a study of OX40 agonist ivuxolimab in advanced cancers. Study overall: Recorded diagnoses for dose-escalation patients were hepatocellular carcinoma, melanoma, renal cell or head and neck cancer. Partial responses were observed in three patients, of whom one had hepatocellular carcinoma and two had cutaneous melanoma.

Findings and caveats of the study: Circulating CD4+ and CD8+ T cells showed clonal expansion by week 6 at 0.1 to 3.0 mg/kg. CD8+ T cells were the subset that, on average, had more expanded clones than CD4+.

TCRdb's copy holds only in-frame clones and misses some; the assay was immunoSEQ multiplex PCR. Of over 60,000 clones detected, about four fifths appear once; the ten largest clones hold around 2%. CDR1 is LNHDA and CDR2 is SQIVND in the germline V gene (reference sequence). V gave up 5 bases and J gave up 6 bases; unmatched junction bases: 10. The CDR3 runs 15 residues. The genes are TRBV19 and TRBJ2-3; TRBD2 matches 8 bases. This TCR was sampled from an adult with an advanced solid tumor such as melanoma, head and neck, liver or kidney cancer. The starting material was CD4+ or CD8+ T cells sorted from blood, obtained in a trial of the OX40 agonist ivuxolimab. The CDR3 region has the DNA TGTGCCAGTAGTCCCCTAGGAGCGGGAGCTGATACGCAGTATTTT. This gives the protein CASSPLGAGADTQYF. The variable domain in full, completed from reference TRBV19 and TRBJ2-3, reads DGGITQSPKYLFRKEGQNVTLSCEQNLNHDAMYWYRQDPGQGLRLIYYSQIVNDFQKGDIAEGYSVSREKKESFPLTVTSAQKNPTAFYLCASSPLGAGADTQYFGPGTRLTVL.